The sequence of this T cell receptor (beta chain) was determined in a study of T cell responses to AZD1222 COVID-19 vaccine. This CDR3 is built from 13 residues. The V and J ends lost 3 bases and 6 bases respectively, with 9 bases between them. Regarding the study as a whole: Vaccine-related CD4 TCRs covered spike, predominating at 160-218 and 743-854. Repertoires were sampled only after the peak T cell response. White British donors predominated, females outnumbered males, and clonal diversity was possibly underestimated.

Assay used: immunoSEQ multiplex PCR; TCRdb lists only in-frame clones, some missing. Seen here are roughly 100,000 clones, 89% observed once, and the top ten hold approximately 45%. A word on this clone: What it recognizes is unknown.

The chain is built from TRBV12-3 or TRBV12-4 and TRBJ1-5; D unclear. The specimen comprised peripheral blood, sampled 28 days after the second AZD1222 dose. The TCR originated in an adult who received the AZD1222 COVID-19 vaccine. The CDR3: CASSFEPIQPQHF. CDR3 nucleotide sequence: TGTGCCAGCAGTTTCGAGCCCATTCAGCCCCAGCATTTT.